This T cell receptor (beta chain) comes out of a study of T cell clonotyping in hematopoietic cell transplantation. Whole-study context: Pretransplant recipient samples were taken after cytoreduction. Study-wide results and limits: Cells were unsorted, so CD4 and CD8 contributions were not separated. Few recipient clonotypes overlapped donors; over 95% were de novo at given depth.

Sequencing was performed with immunoSEQ multiplex PCR; in TCRdb, only in-frame clones are kept and a portion is missing. The sample gives 25,000 to 30,000 clones, about 93% of which show up once; 2% to 2.5% is in the top ten. This CDR3 contains 12 residues. Trimming removed 4 bases from V and 15 bases from J; junction bases left unmatched: 10. In germline, CDR1 is SGHDT, CDR2 YYEEEE. Time point denoted: recipient sample about 28 days before transplant, after cytoreduction. Recipients were bled about 28 days pretransplant and at posttransplant days 30, 100, 180. In regard to this clone: What it recognizes is unknown.

The V and J genes are TRBV5-6 and TRBJ2-1; TRBD2 matches 7 bases. The sequence came from a man in his fifties with acute myeloid leukemia. Some clones in this sample may be carry-over from other donors' samples. Sequencing was performed on peripheral blood mononuclear cells, taken before stem cell transplant. CDR3 residues: CASSPRAGVRFF. CDR3 DNA sequence: TGTGCCAGCAGCCCCCGGGCGGGGGTGAGGTTCTTC.